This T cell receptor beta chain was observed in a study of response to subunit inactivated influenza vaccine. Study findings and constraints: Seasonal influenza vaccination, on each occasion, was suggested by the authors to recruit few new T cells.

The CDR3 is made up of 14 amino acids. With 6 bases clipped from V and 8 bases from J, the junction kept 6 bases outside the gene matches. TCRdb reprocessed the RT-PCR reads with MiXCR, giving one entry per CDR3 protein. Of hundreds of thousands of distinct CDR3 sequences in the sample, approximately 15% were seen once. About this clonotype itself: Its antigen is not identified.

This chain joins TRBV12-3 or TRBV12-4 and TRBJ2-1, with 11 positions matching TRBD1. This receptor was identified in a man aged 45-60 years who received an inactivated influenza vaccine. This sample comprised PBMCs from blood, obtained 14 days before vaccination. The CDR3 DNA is TGTGCCAGCAGGATCGGGACAGGGGGTTATGAGCAGTTCTTC. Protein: CASRIGTGGYEQFF.